The T cell receptor beta chain described here comes from a study of radiation and T cells in renal cell carcinoma. Repertoires were generated with immunoSEQ multiplex PCR, while TCRdb's copy carries only in-frame clones and drops some. The sample holds tens of thousands of clones, around three quarters seen once. The germline gives CDR1 SGHAT, CDR2 FQNNGV. Trimming took 4 bases from V and 6 from J, leaving 16 bases between them. This CDR3 is built from 14 residues. Time point noted: blood 2 weeks post-SBRT. This sample's treatment: 15 Gy SBRT to primary tumor, nephrectomy 4 weeks later. The V and J genes are TRBV11-2 and TRBJ2-7, with D possibly called TRBD1 or TRBD2 (5 bases each). Material: blood, obtained from a patient whose treatment included radiotherapy and nephrectomy. This receptor was identified in a woman in her 70s with renal cell carcinoma. The CDR3 nucleotides are TGTGCCAGCAGCTCGCAGGGAGAGGGTCGCGAGCAGTACTTC. Protein product: CASSSQGEGREQYF.